This record covers a single T cell receptor (beta chain). The antigen is unknown. The naive CD8 subset, CD45RO-negative cells positively selected for CCR7, excluded terminally differentiated effector memory CD45RA+ cells. The healthy adult donors were HIV-negative and reported no recent acute infections or vaccinations. The donor cohort consisted entirely of Caucasian adults residing in Nashville, Tennessee. This record belongs to a study of shared clonotypes between healthy human individuals. Study outcomes and limitations: With several donors compared, around 5.4% of naive CD4 clonotypes were shared.

This CDR3 is built from 14 residues. Germline loops: CDR1 SNHLY, CDR2 FYNNEI. Trimming took 7 bases from V and 3 from J, leaving 16 bases between them. Original methodology: In the immunoSEQ data, sequences were junction-only and lacked quality scores, so filtering differed. Some clones are missing from TCRdb's copy, which holds only in-frame ones; the method was immunoSEQ multiplex PCR. The V and J calls and the clone size are those of that table, but D and trimming were determined from the DNA. The profile shows millions of clones, over 85% of them singletons. This TCR was recovered from a man in his late teens or twenties in good health. The sequenced sample consisted of naive CD8+ T cells sorted from blood. The chain couples TRBV2 to TRBJ2-7, with a weak D call TRBD1 (5 bases). The CDR3 bases are TGTGCCAGCACCGCGGAAGACAGCTTCTACGAGCAGTACTTC. As protein: CASTAEDSFYEQYF.